This TCR delta chain was observed in a study of gamma delta lymphoproliferative disorders and STAT genes. At the level of the study: Each gamma-chain library started from at least 50 ng of genomic DNA, using the LymphoTrack Dx TCRG Assay. The EuroClonality-NGS protocol was used to prepare delta libraries.

PBMCs from patients and controls supplied the genomic DNA for sequencing. Concerning this clone: This DNA's translation and the protein TCRdb lists, from a much larger clone, do not match at residue 7, likely due to a read error; the protein shown is translated from the DNA.

Per germline, CDR1 GEAIGNYY and CDR2 EKD. The CDR3 is 14 residues long. The V and J ends lost 3 bases and 0 bases respectively, with 10 bases between them. TCRdb used CATT to re-call clones from the multiplex PCR reads. The sample shows 950 to 1,500 delta-chain clones, around 2.1% of them seen only once. This TCR was recovered from a human donor in good health. V and J are TRDV2 and TRDJ1; D is unclear. Source material: blood. The CDR3 loop is CACDPIINTDKLIF. The CDR3 DNA follows: TGTGCCTGTGACCCTATTATCAACACCGATAAACTCATCTTT.